These 25 T cell receptor beta chains share one sample of origin, sequenced in a study of T cells expressing NK-cell markers (TCRdb year 2020). The library was generated by 5' RACE. The instrument was an Illumina HiSeq 2000. TCRdb reprocessed the raw reads; every CDR3 protein sequence is a single record, and DNA is not supplied. The sample's own table lists fewer than 400,000 distinct CDR3 sequences. The ten top clones hold roughly a tenth of the sample. The sequencing input was blood T cells: a sorted CD56 or NKG2C T cell subset, CD4+ or CD8+ T cells, or bulk PBMC T cells (not recorded which). These receptor sequences come from a woman aged 50 to 60 in good health. Donor details come from another sample of the same person, matched by shared clones.

V usage is TRBV5-6 and J usage is TRBJ2-3. CDR1 and CDR2 from the germline V gene are SGHDT and YYEEEE. The CDR3 length is 13 residues. The CDR3: CASSLLVADTQYF.

The chain combines TRBV7-9 with TRBJ2-5. The CDR3 sequence is 14 residues long. Germline values: CDR1 SEHNR, CDR2 FQNEAQ (reference sequence). The CDR3 sequence is CASSLERRRETQYF.

The chain recombines TRBV3-1 with TRBJ2-5. The CDR3 consists of 13 residues. Germline CDR1 LGHDT, CDR2 YNNKEL (reference sequence). The CDR3 reads CASSQDLEETQYF.

The chain couples TRBV6-6 to TRBJ2-2; TCRdb outputs TRBD1, but without DNA this stays unchecked. CDR1 and CDR2 (germline): MNHNY, SVGAGI (reference sequence). This CDR3 comprises 13 residues. Here the CDR3 reads CASWDIPYGELFF.

Here the CDR3 reads CASSPAGVNEQFF. The genes are TRBV5-1 and TRBJ2-1; TCRdb's assignment of TRBD2 cannot be checked, as there is no DNA. The CDR3 contains 13 residues. Looked up from germline, CDR1 is SGHRS and CDR2 is YFSETQ.

J is TRBJ2-1 and V is TRBV7-6; TCRdb indicates TRBD2, and absent DNA this call remains unverified. The V gene's germline CDR1 is SGHVS and CDR2 FNYEAQ. This CDR3 region has 14 residues. The CDR3 reads CASSFTAGGNEQFF.

The chain uses TRBV12-3 or TRBV12-4 and TRBJ1-6. This CDR3 contains 13 residues. The CDR3 sequence: CASSLKANSPLHF.

This chain uses TRBV4-1 with TRBJ1-1; TCRdb's assignment of TRBD1 cannot be checked, as there is no DNA. Germline CDR1 MGHRA, CDR2 YSYEKL. The CDR3 extends over 17 amino acids. CDR3 sequence: CASSQGGQGRRNTEAFF.

The chain has TRBV10-3 and TRBJ1-1; TCRdb's assignment of TRBD1 cannot be checked, as there is no DNA. Germline CDR1 is ENHRY and CDR2 is SYGVKD. There are 15 residues in the CDR3. CDR3 in amino acids: CAISDTGTPGTEAFF.

The rearrangement links TRBV7-7 to TRBJ1-1. The germline CDR1 and CDR2 sequences are SSHAT and FNYEAQ (reference sequence). This CDR3 spans 13 amino acids. CDR3 loop: CASSLHTNTEAFF.

The chain has TRBV12-3 or TRBV12-4 and TRBJ2-3; there is no DNA to check the TCRdb D call of TRBD1. The CDR3 has 15 residues. The CDR3 reads CASSFPGAATDTQYF.

The rearrangement links TRBV20-1 to TRBJ1-1; TCRdb selects TRBD1, and the lack of DNA leaves this call unchecked. The CDR3 totals 16 residues. CDR1 DFQATT and CDR2 SNEGSKA come from the germline V gene (reference sequence). CDR3 amino acids: CSARERGHPGNTEAFF.

The CDR3 sequence: CSARTSGNYEQYF. The chain joins TRBV20-1 to TRBJ2-7; TCRdb selects TRBD2, and the lack of DNA leaves this call unchecked. This CDR3 spans 13 amino acids. Looked up from germline, CDR1 is DFQATT and CDR2 is SNEGSKA (reference sequence).

This chain connects TRBV7-9 to TRBJ2-1; TCRdb's D call, TRBD1, is unchecked because there is no DNA. CDR1 SEHNR and CDR2 FQNEAQ come from the germline V gene (reference sequence). The CDR3 spans 15 residues. CDR3 protein: CASSLTGGQSPEQFF.

The V call is TRBV30, the J call TRBJ2-1; the TCRdb call, TRBD2, lacks DNA for checking. Germline CDR1 and CDR2: GTSNPN and SVGIG (reference sequence). The CDR3 has 17 residues. The CDR3 spells CAWSMSLALSSYNEQFF.

The chain uses TRBV28 and TRBJ2-7; as DNA is missing, the TRBD1 call by TCRdb cannot be tested. The CDR3 is made up of 12 amino acids. Germline lookup yields CDR1 MDHEN and CDR2 SYDVKM. The chain's CDR3 is CASTSTGDEQYF.

The chain uses TRBV19 and TRBJ2-7; no DNA is available, so the TRBD1 call from TCRdb remains unchecked. CDR1 LNHDA and CDR2 SQIVND come from the germline V gene (reference sequence). The CDR3 covers 11 residues. CDR3 in amino acids: CATRERDEQYF.

V gene TRBV6-2 or TRBV6-3 combines with J gene TRBJ2-3; without DNA, the TCRdb call of TRBD2 cannot be checked. Germline values: CDR1 MNHEY, CDR2 SVGEGT. This CDR3 spans 16 amino acids. CDR3 loop: CASSYSPGLETDTQYF.

The chain has TRBV6-6 and TRBJ1-1; TCRdb picks TRBD1, but there is no DNA to check that call. The CDR3 covers 17 residues. The germline CDR1 and CDR2 sequences are MNHNY and SVGAGI (reference sequence). CDR3 region: CASREGHTNLRNTEAFF.

The J gene is TRBJ2-7, the V gene TRBV11-2. Germline values: CDR1 SGHAT, CDR2 FQNNGV. This CDR3 spans 15 amino acids. The CDR3 loop is CASSSLSGRPYEQYF.

The chain employs TRBV3-1 and TRBJ2-7; there is no DNA to check the TCRdb D call of TRBD2. CDR3 length equals 15 residues. The V gene's germline CDR1 is LGHDT and CDR2 YNNKEL (reference sequence). This CDR3 reads CASSQGSRLGYEQYF.

The gene calls are TRBV27 and TRBJ2-3. CDR1 and CDR2 from the germline V gene are MNHEY and SMNVEV (reference sequence). CDR3 size: 15 residues. CDR3 residues: CASSLESRGTDTQYF.

The genes are TRBV29-1 and TRBJ2-2; TCRdb names TRBD2, which stays unverified in the absence of DNA. CDR1 SQVTM and CDR2 ANQGSEA come from the germline V gene. The CDR3 extends over 14 amino acids. This CDR3 reads CSAVVAGNTGELFF.

This chain uses TRBV5-1 with TRBJ2-1; TCRdb designates TRBD1, a call that cannot be tested without DNA. In germline, CDR1 is SGHRS, CDR2 YFSETQ. CDR3 length: 15 amino acids. The CDR3 loop is CASSFAQGAPGEQFF.

This chain joins TRBV5-6 and TRBJ1-1; as DNA is missing, the TRBD1 call by TCRdb cannot be tested. The germline V gene encodes CDR1 SGHDT and CDR2 YYEEEE. The CDR3 length is 14 residues. The CDR3 reads CASSLDRGPTEAFF. The full variable domain, its missing parts supplied by reference TRBV5-6 and TRBJ1-1, is DAGVTQSPTHLIKTRGQQVTLRCSPKSGHDTVSWYQQALGQGPQFIFQYYEEEERQRGNFPDRFSGHQFPNYSSELNVNALLLGDSALYLCASSLDRGPTEAFFGQGTRLTVV.